The table lists the clone carrying this T cell receptor beta chain with many counts. The target antigen is unknown. For TCR beta, libraries came from iRepertoire HTBI primers and Arm-PCR of CDR3 regions. In the authors' methods: Identified across the samples were 55 to 75 TRBV segments and roughly 14 TRBJ segments. TCRdb itself ran the multiplex PCR reads through MiXCR, one entry per CDR3 protein. Clone size and V and J calls follow TCRdb, not the original study. Of fewer than 400,000 distinct CDR3 sequences in the sample, 18% were seen once. Time point in this sample: newly diagnosed GD, antithyroid drugs for less than 3 months. Scientists built the TCR library using RNA that was extracted from PBMCs. Patients came through an endocrinology department, and that department was in Xi'an, China. The data originate from a study of regulatory T cells in long-lasting Graves disease. Study context: Patients with new Graves' disease had used antithyroid drugs below 3 months.

Trimming stripped 0 bases from V and 6 bases from J, with 11 bases between. The CDR3 covers 14 residues. From germline, CDR1 is LGHDT and CDR2 YNNKEL (reference sequence). Study results and caveats: Among the persistent patients, 2,741 public clonotypes were shared, more than the 950 to 1,000 shared among new patients.

Sequencing was performed on peripheral blood mononuclear cells (PBMCs), taken at new diagnosis, from a patient treated with antithyroid drugs. V is TRBV3-1 and J is TRBJ1-2, with a possible D match to TRBD1 (5 bases). This receptor was identified in a female donor with Graves disease. CDR3 nucleotide sequence: TGTGCCAGCAGCCAAGAGCCGGGACGGGATGGCTACACCTTC. Amino acids: CASSQEPGRDGYTF.